The entry that follows covers one T cell receptor (beta chain) sequence. No antigen is known for it. This CDR3 comprises 20 residues. Germline V gene data show CDR1 as MDHEN and CDR2 as SYDVKM. The V gene lost 6 bases and the J gene lost 0 bases, with 24 bases spanning the gap. This sample was included in a study of cytomegalovirus exposure and HLA in healthy donors. Study-wide results and limits: One variant, a missense change in DCLRE1C, was linked in a later analysis to TCR beta V- and J-gene trimming. Certain indistinguishable V segments, among them TRBV6-2 and TRBV6-3, were excluded.

Both 60 Vbeta primers and 13 Jbeta primers went into the PCR. In the source study's methods: Approximately 12 million of 80 million to 85 million unique TCR beta chains were shared, per a later count. Using immunoSEQ multiplex PCR, the repertoire was profiled, and TCRdb retains in-frame clones only, with some absent. The DNA gave D and trimming, while V, J and clone size come from that table. The sample holds about 120,000 clones, around 75% seen once. Material for sequencing was PBMCs. The TCR comes from a woman aged 18-29 years in good health and CMV-seronegative. The chain employs TRBV28 and TRBJ1-6, with no clear D. CDR3 bases: TGTGCCAGCAGCCCCGTCGGTTGGCAGGCGCCTCGCTCCTATAATTCACCCCTCCACTTT. Translating it yields CASSPVGWQAPRSYNSPLHF.